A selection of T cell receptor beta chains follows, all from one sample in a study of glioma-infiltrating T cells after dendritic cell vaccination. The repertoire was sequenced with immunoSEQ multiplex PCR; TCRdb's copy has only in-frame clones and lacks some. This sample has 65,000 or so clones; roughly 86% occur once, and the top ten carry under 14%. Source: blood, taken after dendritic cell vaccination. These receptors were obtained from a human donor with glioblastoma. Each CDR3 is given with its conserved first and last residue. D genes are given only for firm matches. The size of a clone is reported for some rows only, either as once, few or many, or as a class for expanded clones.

cdr3_aa: CASSLAGNQPQHF
cdr3_nt: TGTGCCAGCAGCTTGGCAGGAAATCAGCCCCAGCATTTT
clone_size: NA
j_call: TRBJ1-5
d_call: NA
v_call: TRBV5-4

cdr3_aa: CASKQGSWQETQYF
cdr3_nt: TGTGCCAGTAAACAGGGATCGTGGCAAGAGACCCAGTACTTC
clone_size: NA
j_call: TRBJ2-5
d_call: NA
v_call: TRBV19

cdr3_aa: CASSPLAGTGYTGELFF
cdr3_nt: TGTGCCAGCAGCCCACTAGCGGGAACAGGCTACACCGGGGAGCTGTTTTTT
clone_size: NA
j_call: TRBJ2-2
d_call: TRBD2
v_call: TRBV7-2

cdr3_aa: CASSQENTGEKSPLHF
cdr3_nt: TGTGCCAGCAGCCAAGAGAACACAGGGGAGAAGTCACCCCTCCACTTT
clone_size: NA
j_call: TRBJ1-6
d_call: TRBD1
v_call: TRBV4-2

cdr3_aa: CAWSLGTAYQPQHF
cdr3_nt: TGTGCCTGGAGTCTTGGGACAGCATATCAGCCCCAGCATTTT
clone_size: once
j_call: TRBJ1-5
d_call: TRBD1
v_call: TRBV30

cdr3_aa: CASSFHRDTEAFF
cdr3_nt: TGTGCCAGCAGCTTCCACAGGGATACTGAAGCTTTCTTT
clone_size: NA
j_call: TRBJ1-1
d_call: NA
v_call: TRBV7-8

cdr3_aa: CASNTGQTNTGELFF
cdr3_nt: TGCGCCAGCAACACGGGACAGACGAACACCGGGGAGCTGTTTTTT
clone_size: once
j_call: TRBJ2-2
d_call: TRBD1
v_call: TRBV5-1

cdr3_aa: CASSLWDRGRNQPQHF
cdr3_nt: TGTGCCAGCAGCCTTTGGGACAGGGGTCGCAATCAGCCCCAGCATTTT
clone_size: once
j_call: TRBJ1-5
d_call: TRBD1
v_call: TRBV7-9

cdr3_aa: CASSPLAGGPDNEQFF
cdr3_nt: TGTGCCAGTAGTCCTCTAGCGGGAGGGCCTGACAATGAGCAGTTCTTC
clone_size: NA
j_call: TRBJ2-1
d_call: TRBD2
v_call: TRBV19

cdr3_aa: CASSQNVLTGSNNSPLHF
cdr3_nt: TGTGCCAGCAGCCAAAATGTACTGACAGGGTCTAATAATTCACCCCTCCACTTT
clone_size: once
j_call: TRBJ1-6
d_call: TRBD1
v_call: TRBV4-2

cdr3_aa: CASSLALGGRGSTEAFF
cdr3_nt: TGTGCCAGCAGCTTAGCTCTAGGGGGCAGGGGGTCCACTGAAGCTTTCTTT
clone_size: NA
j_call: TRBJ1-1
d_call: TRBD1
v_call: TRBV11-2

cdr3_aa: CASSQIAGAYNEQFF
cdr3_nt: TGTGCCAGCAGTCAAATAGCGGGAGCCTACAATGAGCAGTTCTTC
clone_size: few
j_call: TRBJ2-1
d_call: TRBD2
v_call: TRBV6-1

cdr3_aa: CASSIAGQGQVAFF
cdr3_nt: TGTGCCAGTAGTATAGCGGGACAGGGCCAGGTAGCTTTCTTT
clone_size: NA
j_call: TRBJ1-1
d_call: TRBD1
v_call: TRBV19

cdr3_aa: CASSPRDRGPHNSPLHF
cdr3_nt: TGTGCCAGCAGCCCCCGGGACAGGGGGCCCCATAATTCACCCCTCCACTTT
clone_size: NA
j_call: TRBJ1-6
d_call: NA
v_call: TRBV21-1

cdr3_aa: CASVRSGNTIYF
cdr3_nt: TGTGCCAGCGTCCGCTCTGGAAACACCATATATTTT
clone_size: NA
j_call: TRBJ1-3
d_call: NA
v_call: TRBV2

cdr3_aa: CASSSRTGGSQIYEQYF
cdr3_nt: TGTGCCAGTAGTTCTCGGACAGGGGGCTCTCAAATCTACGAGCAGTACTTC
clone_size: NA
j_call: TRBJ2-7
d_call: TRBD1
v_call: TRBV19

cdr3_aa: CAISDLGLHYEQYF
cdr3_nt: TGTGCCATCAGTGACTTGGGACTCCACTACGAGCAGTACTTC
clone_size: NA
j_call: TRBJ2-7
d_call: NA
v_call: TRBV10-3

cdr3_aa: CASSSGHFPF
cdr3_nt: TGTGCCAGCAGCTCCGGACATTTTCCCTTC
clone_size: NA
j_call: TRBJ2-7
d_call: NA
v_call: TRBV21-1

cdr3_aa: CASRGIDRENTEAFF
cdr3_nt: TGTGCCAGCAGGGGGATAGACAGGGAGAACACTGAAGCTTTCTTT
clone_size: NA
j_call: TRBJ1-1
d_call: TRBD1
v_call: TRBV6-6

cdr3_aa: CATSSQHLNTEAFF
cdr3_nt: TGTGCCACCAGCAGCCAACACCTGAACACTGAAGCTTTCTTT
clone_size: NA
j_call: TRBJ1-1
d_call: NA
v_call: TRBV15

cdr3_aa: CASSYPTSTSGRFHEQYF
cdr3_nt: TGTGCCAGCAGTTACCCGACTTCAACTAGCGGGAGATTCCACGAGCAGTACTTC
clone_size: NA
j_call: TRBJ2-7
d_call: TRBD2
v_call: TRBV27

cdr3_aa: CAWVRDRLDEQYF
cdr3_nt: TGTGCCTGGGTCCGGGACAGGTTAGACGAGCAGTACTTC
clone_size: NA
j_call: TRBJ2-7
d_call: TRBD1
v_call: TRBV30

cdr3_aa: CASSELGTGAYGYTF
cdr3_nt: TGTGCCAGCAGTGAATTGGGGACAGGCGCCTATGGCTACACCTTC
clone_size: NA
j_call: TRBJ1-2
d_call: TRBD1
v_call: TRBV6-1

cdr3_aa: CASSAAQGAREQYF
cdr3_nt: TGCGCCAGCAGCGCCGCTCAGGGGGCGCGGGAGCAGTACTTC
clone_size: NA
j_call: TRBJ2-7
d_call: TRBD1
v_call: TRBV5-1

cdr3_aa: CASSYLADRGAEAFF
cdr3_nt: TGTGCCAGCAGTTACCTTGCGGACAGGGGGGCTGAAGCTTTCTTT
clone_size: NA
j_call: TRBJ1-1
d_call: TRBD1
v_call: TRBV6-6

cdr3_aa: CASSLRGRDTYEQYF
cdr3_nt: TGTGCCAGCAGCTTACGGGGGAGGGACACCTACGAGCAGTACTTC
clone_size: NA
j_call: TRBJ2-7
d_call: NA
v_call: TRBV7-6

cdr3_aa: CASSPRGREGTQYF
cdr3_nt: TGTGCCAGCAGCCCTAGGGGGCGGGAAGGGACCCAGTACTTC
clone_size: NA
j_call: TRBJ2-5
d_call: NA
v_call: TRBV11-3

cdr3_aa: CASSYSSSSGNTIYF
cdr3_nt: TGTGCCAGCAGTTACTCGTCCTCTTCTGGAAACACCATATATTTT
clone_size: NA
j_call: TRBJ1-3
d_call: NA
v_call: TRBV6-6

cdr3_aa: CAWNGGTANSPLHF
cdr3_nt: TGTGCCTGGAATGGAGGGACAGCTAATTCCCCCCTCCACTTT
clone_size: NA
j_call: TRBJ1-6
d_call: TRBD1
v_call: TRBV30

cdr3_aa: CASSEGYGTLGSGANVLTF
cdr3_nt: TGTGCCAGCAGCGAGGGTTACGGGACACTTGGCTCTGGGGCCAACGTCCTGACTTTC
clone_size: NA
j_call: TRBJ2-6
d_call: NA
v_call: TRBV9

cdr3_aa: CAWSMWTGAGELFF
cdr3_nt: TGTGCCTGGAGTATGTGGACAGGGGCCGGGGAGCTGTTTTTT
clone_size: NA
j_call: TRBJ2-2
d_call: TRBD1
v_call: TRBV30

cdr3_aa: CASSRTSVSSGANVLTF
cdr3_nt: TGTGCCAGCTCGCGGACTAGCGTCAGCTCTGGGGCCAACGTCCTGACTTTC
clone_size: NA
j_call: TRBJ2-6
d_call: TRBD2
v_call: TRBV18

cdr3_aa: CASSHGRGSIQYF
cdr3_nt: TGTGCCAGCAGCCATGGGAGGGGGAGCATTCAGTACTTC
clone_size: NA
j_call: TRBJ2-4
d_call: NA
v_call: TRBV14

cdr3_aa: CASSLEATGELFF
cdr3_nt: TGTGCCAGCAGTTTAGAGGCGACCGGGGAGCTGTTTTTT
clone_size: NA
j_call: TRBJ2-2
d_call: NA
v_call: TRBV27

cdr3_aa: CASSKQGYYGYTF
cdr3_nt: TGTGCCAGTAGTAAACAGGGCTACTATGGCTACACCTTC
clone_size: NA
j_call: TRBJ1-2
d_call: NA
v_call: TRBV19

cdr3_aa: CASSLDRDNQPQHF
cdr3_nt: TGTGCCAGCAGCTTGGACAGGGACAATCAGCCCCAGCATTTT
clone_size: NA
j_call: TRBJ1-5
d_call: NA
v_call: TRBV5-4

cdr3_aa: CASSSVNSPLHF
cdr3_nt: TGTGCCAGCAGCTCCGTTAATTCCCCCCTCCACTTT
clone_size: NA
j_call: TRBJ1-6
d_call: NA
v_call: TRBV7-9

cdr3_aa: CASSIKSTQPAGTEAFF
cdr3_nt: TGTGCCAGTAGTATAAAAAGCACACAACCTGCGGGGACTGAAGCTTTCTTT
clone_size: NA
j_call: TRBJ1-1
d_call: NA
v_call: TRBV19

cdr3_aa: CASSPLQGAGEAFF
cdr3_nt: TGTGCCAGCAGCCCTTTACAGGGGGCGGGTGAAGCTTTCTTT
clone_size: NA
j_call: TRBJ1-1
d_call: TRBD1
v_call: TRBV11-2

cdr3_aa: CASSLALAVQETQYF
cdr3_nt: TGCGCCAGCAGCTTGGCCCTGGCGGTACAAGAGACCCAGTACTTC
clone_size: NA
j_call: TRBJ2-5
d_call: NA
v_call: TRBV5-1

cdr3_aa: CASSPVRTSGRMNTGELFF
cdr3_nt: TGTGCCAGCTCACCAGTCAGGACTAGCGGGAGGATGAACACCGGGGAGCTGTTTTTT
clone_size: NA
j_call: TRBJ2-2
d_call: TRBD2
v_call: TRBV18